The rows below give T cell receptor beta chains drawn from one sample of a study of regulatory T cells in long-lasting Graves disease. TCRdb re-called the multiplex PCR reads through MiXCR, storing one row per CDR3 protein. The data hold about 470,000 distinct CDR3 sequences, with under 25% observed a single time. The starting material was peripheral blood mononuclear cells (PBMCs), obtained when the disease was refractory, from a patient treated with antithyroid drugs. These TCRs come from a female donor with Graves disease. CDR3s include the opening cysteine and the closing phenylalanine or tryptophan. A D gene is named only where the DNA matches it firmly. Size tells how often a clone was seen (once, few, many) or the class of an expanded clone, and some rows leave it out.

. | . | TRBJ1-6 | TRBV9 | TGTGCCAGCAGTGTCGATGGACAGTTCTCACCCCTCCACTTT | CASSVDGQFSPLHF
. | TRBD2 | TRBJ2-2 | TRBV12-3/TRBV12-4 | TGTGCCAGCAGTGGGCGGGGGGCCCACACCGGGGAGCCGTTTTTT | CASSGRGAHTGEPFF
. | TRBD2 | TRBJ2-2 | TRBV2 | TGTGCCAGCAGTGGACTAGCGGGAGCCGGGGAGCTGTTTTTT | CASSGLAGAGELFF
many | . | TRBJ1-3 | TRBV28 | TGTGCCAGCAGCCCCCGTAGGGCTGGAAACACCATATATTTT | CASSPRRAGNTIYF
many | TRBD1 | TRBJ2-7 | TRBV6-1 | TGTGCCAGCAGTAGCAGGGGGCAGAGCTCCTACGAGCAGTACTTC | CASSSRGQSSYEQYF
few | TRBD2 | TRBJ2-4 | TRBV7-9 | TGTGCCAGCAGCTTAGTTCTGAGGACTAGCGGGAGTTCCATTCAGTACTTC | CASSLVLRTSGSSIQYF
many | TRBD1 | TRBJ2-7 | TRBV7-2 | TGTGCCAGCAGCTTAGTGGGACAGGGCGCGTACGAGCAGTACTTC | CASSLVGQGAYEQYF
. | TRBD1 | TRBJ1-1 | TRBV5-1 | TGCGCCAGCAGCATTACAGGGGAGGGGGCTTTCTTT | CASSITGEGAFF
many | TRBD1 | TRBJ1-6 | TRBV2 | TGTGCCAGCGCCGAGGGACAGGTCGGGAATTCACCCCTCCACTTT | CASAEGQVGNSPLHF
few | TRBD2 | TRBJ2-3 | TRBV2 | TGTGCCAGCAGTGAAGCGACGACTAGCGGGGGGGCCCGGGATACGCAGTATTTT | CASSEATTSGGARDTQYF
many | . | TRBJ2-7 | TRBV29-1 | TGCAGCGTTGAACACACCTACGAGCAGTACTTC | CSVEHTYEQYF
few | TRBD2 | TRBJ2-3 | TRBV20-1 | TGCAGTGCTAGAGGCACTAGCGGGATCACAGATACGCAGTATTTT | CSARGTSGITDTQYF
. | . | TRBJ2-3 | TRBV19 | TGTGCCAGTACTAAAACGGTAACAGATACGCAGTATTTT | CASTKTVTDTQYF
many | . | TRBJ1-6 | TRBV28 | TGTGCCAGCAGTTTTACGGTTTCGGGATATTCACCCCTCCACTTT | CASSFTVSGYSPLHF
few | . | TRBJ2-3 | TRBV2 | TGTGCCAGCACCTTCTCGGGACTTACCACAGATACGCAGTATTTT | CASTFSGLTTDTQYF
many | . | TRBJ1-6 | TRBV11-2 | TGTGCCAGCAGCTTAAGGGGGACGAATAATTCACCCCTCCACTTT | CASSLRGTNNSPLHF
. | . | TRBJ2-1 | TRBV2 | TGTGCCAGCAGTGACAGGGTAATTTCCAATGAGCAGTTCTTC | CASSDRVISNEQFF
. | . | TRBJ2-1 | TRBV27 | TGTGCCAGCAGTTTATGGGGTCGTGAGCAGTTCTTC | CASSLWGREQFF
. | . | TRBJ2-1 | TRBV18 | TGTGCCAGCTCACCCCTCCCCCGCGATGAGCAGTTCTTC | CASSPLPRDEQFF
few | . | TRBJ1-1 | TRBV5-1 | TGCGCCAGCAGGCCTGGACAGCTCACTGAAGCTTTCTTT | CASRPGQLTEAFF
few | . | TRBJ1-5 | TRBV19 | TGTGCCAGTAGTACAAGGGCCGTCAATCAGCCCCAGCATTTT | CASSTRAVNQPQHF
many | . | TRBJ2-5 | TRBV5-4 | TGTGCCAGCAGCTTAGGGAACAGCCAAGAGACCCAGTACTTC | CASSLGNSQETQYF
few | TRBD2 | TRBJ2-5 | TRBV7-2 | TGTGCCAGCAGCCTCGTAGCGGGAGGAGAGACCCAGTACTTC | CASSLVAGGETQYF
many | . | TRBJ2-7 | TRBV27 | TGTGCCAGCAGTTCCCAGGGGACCTGGACCGACGAGCAGTACTTC | CASSSQGTWTDEQYF
few | TRBD1 | TRBJ1-6 | TRBV19 | TGTGCCAGTAGTACGGGACAGGCAGCTAATTCACCCCTCCACTTT | CASSTGQAANSPLHF
few | . | TRBJ1-1 | TRBV20-1 | TGCAGTGCTGCACGCTGGACTGAAGCTTTCTTT | CSAARWTEAFF
. | . | TRBJ1-2 | TRBV28 | TGTGCCAGCAGTTACGGGACGGCTATTGGCTACACCTTC | CASSYGTAIGYTF
many | TRBD1 | TRBJ1-6 | TRBV28 | TGTGCCAGCAGTCTGGGACAGGGGGCGGTGACCCTCCACTTT | CASSLGQGAVTLHF
many | . | TRBJ1-1 | TRBV11-2 | TGTGCCAGCAGCTCCCTGAGAGGATACACTGAAGCTTTCTTT | CASSSLRGYTEAFF
few | . | TRBJ2-2 | TRBV12-3/TRBV12-4 | TGTGCCAGCAGGTCTGGGAATGGGGAGCTGTTTTTT | CASRSGNGELFF
. | . | TRBJ1-1 | TRBV9 | TGTGCCAGCAGCGTAAGTCTTATGGCTGAAGCTTTCTTT | CASSVSLMAEAFF
many | . | TRBJ1-1 | TRBV11-1 | TGTGCCAGCAGCCTAAACCCAGGGGTCGGCACTGAAGCTTTCTTT | CASSLNPGVGTEAFF
. | TRBD1 | TRBJ1-5 | TRBV20-1 | TGCAGTGCTAGATCGAGGACAGGGGTCCTCAATCAGCCCCAGCATTTT | CSARSRTGVLNQPQHF
. | TRBD1 | TRBJ1-6 | TRBV28 | TGTGCCAGCAGTTACGGGGGGACAGCCCAATCGCCCCTCCACTTT | CASSYGGTAQSPLHF
many | . | TRBJ2-2 | TRBV15 | TGTGCCACCAGCAGAGATCCAGGGACCGGGGAGCTGTTTTTT | CATSRDPGTGELFF
. | . | TRBJ1-1 | TRBV7-6 | TGTGCCAGCAGCTTAGATGGCCTCGCTGAAGCTTTCTTT | CASSLDGLAEAFF
many | . | TRBJ1-1 | TRBV2 | TGTGCCAGCAGTGAACAGGGTTTGGGTACTGAAGCTTTCTTT | CASSEQGLGTEAFF
many | TRBD2 | TRBJ2-5 | TRBV27 | TGTGCCAGCAGTCCTTGGCCTAGCGGAGGACAAGAGACCCAGTACTTC | CASSPWPSGGQETQYF
many | TRBD1 | TRBJ1-5 | TRBV7-2 | TGTGCCAGCAGCCCGGGGACAGGGGGCTATAGCAATCAGCCCCAGCATTTT | CASSPGTGGYSNQPQHF
many | TRBD1 | TRBJ2-7 | TRBV2 | TGTGCCAGCCACCGGGACAGGGTGTCCTACGAGCAGTACTTC | CASHRDRVSYEQYF
few | TRBD1 | TRBJ2-3 | TRBV11-2 | TGTGCCAGCAGAATCCAGGGGGCGTCAGATACGCAGTATTTT | CASRIQGASDTQYF
few | TRBD2 | TRBJ2-7 | TRBV7-9 | TGTGCCAGCAGCCCACCGCTAGCGGGAGGGCCTGAGGAGCAGTACTTC | CASSPPLAGGPEEQYF
few | . | TRBJ1-1 | TRBV7-9 | TGTGCCAGCAGCTTAGGGACAGAACCTGAAGCTTTCTTT | CASSLGTEPEAFF
many | TRBD1 | TRBJ2-7 | TRBV6-5 | TGTGCCAGCAGTTACACGGGACAGGGTAGCCACGAGCAGTACTTC | CASSYTGQGSHEQYF
. | . | TRBJ2-5 | TRBV5-8 | TGTGCCAGCAGCTTGGCTAGCTACCAGACCCAGTACTTC | CASSLASYQTQYF
. | . | TRBJ2-6 | TRBV3-1 | TGTGCCAGCTACCATGGTGGCTCTGGGGCCAACGTCCTGACTTTC | CASYHGGSGANVLTF
many | . | TRBJ1-2 | TRBV12-3/TRBV12-4 | TGTGCCAGCAGTTTCCAAGCTAACTATGGCTACACCTTC | CASSFQANYGYTF
few | . | TRBJ2-7 | TRBV9 | TGTGCCAGCAGCGTAGGGGGAGGAGGGGTTTACGAGCAGTACTTC | CASSVGGGGVYEQYF
many | TRBD1 | TRBJ2-5 | TRBV27 | TGTGCCAGCAGTGCGACAGGGGGCGCAGGGGAGACCCAGTACTTC | CASSATGGAGETQYF
few | . | TRBJ2-5 | TRBV28 | TGTGCCAGCGAGAGAGGGGACCAAGAGACCCAGTACTTC | CASERGDQETQYF